The clone carrying this TCR beta chain was seen a single time. As yet, its antigen is unknown. The data were taken from a study of cytomegalovirus exposure and HLA in healthy donors. Study-wide background: Previous work identified 120 million or so unique TCR beta sequences from roughly 180 million T cells.

Both 60 Vbeta primers and 13 Jbeta primers went into the PCR. The protocol was immunoSEQ multiplex PCR, while the TCRdb copy is restricted to in-frame clones and leaves out a portion. The sample holds approximately 180,000 clones; around 81% are singletons and the top ten take less than 2%. Study-wide results and limits: Trimming of TCR beta V- and J-genes showed a link, identified in a later analysis, to a missense DCLRE1C variant. It was confirmed in vitro that three of the CMV-associated chains were specific for CMV antigens.

Nominally healthy donors were sampled, though unrecorded immune exposures were likely. The trim removed 9 bases at V and 0 bases at J, leaving 5 bases unmatched. There are 13 residues in the CDR3. The germline gives CDR1 SGHTS, CDR2 YDEGEE. The specimen sequenced was PBMCs. This chain uses TRBV5-8 with TRBJ2-7; 8 bases are a match to TRBD1. This receptor was taken from a man aged 18 to 30 in good health and CMV-seronegative. CDR3 DNA sequence: TGTGCCACCAGGGGGCGCGGCTCCTACGAGCAGTACTTC. It specifies CATRGRGSYEQYF.